These 8 T cell receptor beta chains were all obtained from the same sample, sequenced in a study of T cells expressing NK-cell markers. Following a re-call of the 5' RACE reads, TCRdb has one entry per CDR3 protein and lacks DNA. The sample table includes under 600,000 distinct CDR3 sequences. Sequenced: blood T cells: a sorted CD56 or NKG2C T cell subset, CD4+ or CD8+ T cells, or bulk PBMC T cells (not recorded which). These receptors were obtained from a woman between 50 and 59 years old in good health.

This chain joins TRBV7-9 and TRBJ1-3. The CDR3 has 16 residues. CDR1 SEHNR and CDR2 FQNEAQ come from the germline V gene (reference sequence). The CDR3 loop reads CASSLGFQSSGNTIYF.

This chain's CDR3 is CASSRLTGRTDTQYF. This sequence joins TRBV5-1 and TRBJ2-3; TCRdb designates TRBD2, a call that cannot be tested without DNA. Germline values: CDR1 SGHRS, CDR2 YFSETQ. The CDR3 spans 15 residues.

V gene TRBV5-1 combines with J gene TRBJ2-7; TCRdb calls TRBD2, which cannot be checked without DNA. This CDR3 has 15 amino acids. The germline CDR1 and CDR2 sequences are SGHRS and YFSETQ. The CDR3 sequence is CASSRIVAESYEQYF.

The V call is TRBV2, the J call TRBJ1-2. Germline V gives CDR1 SNHLY, CDR2 FYNNEI. This CDR3 has 12 amino acids. CDR3: CASSEASYGYTF. Full variable domain (outside the CDR3, taken from reference TRBV2 and TRBJ1-2): EPEVTQTPSHQVTQMGQEVILRCVPISNHLYFYWYRQILGQKVEFLVSFYNNEISEKSEIFDDQFSVERPDGSNFTLKIRSTKLEDSAMYFCASSEASYGYTFGSGTRLTVV.

The rearrangement uses TRBV9 and TRBJ2-2; the D gene TCRdb calls, TRBD1, cannot be checked with no DNA. Per the germline V gene, CDR1 is SGDLS and CDR2 is YYNGEE. The CDR3 spans 18 residues. The CDR3 sequence is CASSEKPGTAVSTGELFF.

This sequence joins TRBV20-1 and TRBJ1-5; TCRdb proposes TRBD1, but this gene call is untestable without DNA. The V gene's germline CDR1 is DFQATT and CDR2 SNEGSKA (reference sequence). This CDR3 comprises 15 residues. CDR3 sequence: CSAREGKGADQPQHF.

The genes are TRBV30 and TRBJ2-1; TCRdb indicates TRBD2, and absent DNA this call remains unverified. CDR1 GTSNPN and CDR2 SVGIG come from the germline V gene (reference sequence). This CDR3 is built from 14 residues. The CDR3 loop reads CAWRLGLAANEQFF.

This chain joins TRBV25-1 and TRBJ1-1; absent DNA, TCRdb's TRBD1 call cannot be checked. CDR3 size: 14 residues. Per the germline V gene, CDR1 is MGHDK and CDR2 is SYGVNS. CDR3 amino acids: CASTRTGRNTEAFF.